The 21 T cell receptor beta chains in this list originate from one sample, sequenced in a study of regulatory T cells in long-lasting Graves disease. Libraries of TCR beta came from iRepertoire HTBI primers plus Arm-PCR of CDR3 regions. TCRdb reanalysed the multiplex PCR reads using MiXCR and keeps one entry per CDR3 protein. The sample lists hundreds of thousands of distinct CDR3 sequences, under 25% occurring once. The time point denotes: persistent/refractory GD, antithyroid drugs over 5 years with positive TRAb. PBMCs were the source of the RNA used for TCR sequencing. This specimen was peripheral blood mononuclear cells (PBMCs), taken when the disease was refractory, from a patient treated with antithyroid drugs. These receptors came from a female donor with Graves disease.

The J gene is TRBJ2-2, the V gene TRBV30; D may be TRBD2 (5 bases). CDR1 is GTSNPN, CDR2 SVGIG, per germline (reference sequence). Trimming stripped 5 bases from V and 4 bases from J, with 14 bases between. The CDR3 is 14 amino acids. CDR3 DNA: TGTGCCTGGTCGGTAGGAGGCGGCACCGGGGAGCTGTTTTTT. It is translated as CAWSVGGGTGELFF.

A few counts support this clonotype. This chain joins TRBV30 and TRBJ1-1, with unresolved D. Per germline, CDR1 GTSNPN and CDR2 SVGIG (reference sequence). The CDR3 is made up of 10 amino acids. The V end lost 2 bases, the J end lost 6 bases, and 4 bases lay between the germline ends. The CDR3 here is CAWSHAEAFF. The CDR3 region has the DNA TGTGCCTGGAGTCATGCTGAAGCTTTCTTT.

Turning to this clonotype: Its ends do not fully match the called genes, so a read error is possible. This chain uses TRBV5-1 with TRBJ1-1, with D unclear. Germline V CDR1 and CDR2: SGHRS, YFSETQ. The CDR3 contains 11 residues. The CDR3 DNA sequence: TGCGCCAGCAGCTTGGATAGCGGACCTCTCTTT. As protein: CASSLDSGPLF.

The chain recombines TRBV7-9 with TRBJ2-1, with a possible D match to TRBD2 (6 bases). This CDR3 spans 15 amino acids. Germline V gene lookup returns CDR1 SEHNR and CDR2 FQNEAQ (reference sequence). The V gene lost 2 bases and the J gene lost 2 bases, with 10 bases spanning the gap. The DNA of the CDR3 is TGTGCCAGCAGCTTAATAGCGGTTCCCTACAATGAGCAGTTCTTC. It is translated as CASSLIAVPYNEQFF.

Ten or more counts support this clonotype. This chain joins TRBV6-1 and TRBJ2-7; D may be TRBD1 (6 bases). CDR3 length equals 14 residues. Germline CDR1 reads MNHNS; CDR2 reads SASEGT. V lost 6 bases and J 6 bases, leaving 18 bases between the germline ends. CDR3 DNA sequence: TGTGCCAGCAGCGCTATACAACAGGGACGCGAGCAGTACTTC. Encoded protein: CASSAIQQGREQYF.

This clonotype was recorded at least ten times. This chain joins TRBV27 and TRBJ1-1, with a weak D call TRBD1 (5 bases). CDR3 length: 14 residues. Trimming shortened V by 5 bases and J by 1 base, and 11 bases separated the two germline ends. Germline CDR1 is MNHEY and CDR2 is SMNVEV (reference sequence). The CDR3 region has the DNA TGTGCCAGCAGTCTTCGGGGGGGGAACACTGAAGCTTTCTTT. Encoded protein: CASSLRGGNTEAFF.

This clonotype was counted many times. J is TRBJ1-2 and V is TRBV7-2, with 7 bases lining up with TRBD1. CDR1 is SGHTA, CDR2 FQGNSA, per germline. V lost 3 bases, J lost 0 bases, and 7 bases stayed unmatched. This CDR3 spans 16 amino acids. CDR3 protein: CASSFIRDSTNYGYTF. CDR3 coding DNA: TGTGCCAGCAGCTTTATCCGGGACAGTACTAACTATGGCTACACCTTC.

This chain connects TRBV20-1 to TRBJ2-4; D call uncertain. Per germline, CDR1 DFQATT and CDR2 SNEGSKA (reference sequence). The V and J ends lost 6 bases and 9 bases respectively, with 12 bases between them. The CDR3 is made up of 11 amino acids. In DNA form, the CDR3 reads TGCAGTGCGAAACACGTGGCCATTCAGTACTTC. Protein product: CSAKHVAIQYF.

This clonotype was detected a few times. CDR3 DNA: TGTGCCAGCAGCTTGGAGGGGGCAGGACAGGGCTACACCTTC. The encoded protein is CASSLEGAGQGYTF. This chain uses TRBV5-5 with TRBJ1-2, with TRBD1 identical over 7 bases. The V gene end was trimmed by 0 bases and the J gene end by 8 bases; junction bases not matched to a gene: 7. Germline CDR1 and CDR2: SGHKS and YYEKEE (reference sequence). CDR3 length: 14 residues.

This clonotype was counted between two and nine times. The CDR3 spells CASSPPRGPAVGRETQYF. In DNA form, the CDR3 reads TGTGCCAGCAGTCCACCCAGGGGGCCGGCGGTAGGGCGAGAGACCCAGTACTTC. V and J are TRBV6-1 and TRBJ2-5, with TRBD1 matching 8 bases. Per germline, CDR1 MNHNS and CDR2 SASEGT. Trimming cost V 5 bases and J 4 bases; bases outside gene matches: 18. The CDR3 is 18 amino acids.

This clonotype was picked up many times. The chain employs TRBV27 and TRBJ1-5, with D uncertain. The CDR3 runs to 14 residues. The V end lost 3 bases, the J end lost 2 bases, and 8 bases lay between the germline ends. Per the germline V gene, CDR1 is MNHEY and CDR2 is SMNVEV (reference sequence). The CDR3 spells CASSFPMGNQPQHF. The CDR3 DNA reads TGTGCCAGCAGTTTCCCCATGGGCAATCAGCCCCAGCATTTT.

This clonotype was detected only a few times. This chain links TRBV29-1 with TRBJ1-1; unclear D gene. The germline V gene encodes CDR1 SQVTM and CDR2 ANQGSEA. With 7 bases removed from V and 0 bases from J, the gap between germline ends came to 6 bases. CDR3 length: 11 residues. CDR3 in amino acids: CSAHMNTEAFF. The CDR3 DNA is TGCAGCGCCCACATGAACACTGAAGCTTTCTTT.

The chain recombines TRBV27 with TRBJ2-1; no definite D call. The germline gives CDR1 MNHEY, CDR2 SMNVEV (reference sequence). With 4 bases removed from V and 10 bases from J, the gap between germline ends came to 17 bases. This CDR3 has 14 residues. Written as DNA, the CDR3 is TGTGCCAGCAGTTCCCTTGTAGGAGCCCGAGAGCAGTTCTTC. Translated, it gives CASSSLVGAREQFF.

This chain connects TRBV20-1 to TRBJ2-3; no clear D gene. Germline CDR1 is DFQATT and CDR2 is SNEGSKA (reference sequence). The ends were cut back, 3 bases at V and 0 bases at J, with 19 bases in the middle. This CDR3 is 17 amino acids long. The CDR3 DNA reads TGCAGTGCTAGCGGAGTTGGATGGAACACTAGCACAGATACGCAGTATTTT. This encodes CSASGVGWNTSTDTQYF.

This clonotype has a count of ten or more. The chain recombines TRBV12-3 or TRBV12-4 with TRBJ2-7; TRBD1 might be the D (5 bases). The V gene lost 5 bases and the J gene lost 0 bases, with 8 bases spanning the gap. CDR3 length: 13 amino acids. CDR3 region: CASSATVSYEQYF. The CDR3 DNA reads TGTGCCAGCAGTGCGACAGTCTCCTACGAGCAGTACTTC.

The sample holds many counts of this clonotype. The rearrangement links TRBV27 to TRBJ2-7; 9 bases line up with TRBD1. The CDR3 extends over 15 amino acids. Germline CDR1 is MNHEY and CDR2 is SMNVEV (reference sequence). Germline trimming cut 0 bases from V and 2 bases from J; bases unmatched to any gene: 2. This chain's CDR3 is CASSLSWDRAYEQYF. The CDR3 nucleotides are TGTGCCAGCAGTTTATCGTGGGACAGGGCCTACGAGCAGTACTTC.

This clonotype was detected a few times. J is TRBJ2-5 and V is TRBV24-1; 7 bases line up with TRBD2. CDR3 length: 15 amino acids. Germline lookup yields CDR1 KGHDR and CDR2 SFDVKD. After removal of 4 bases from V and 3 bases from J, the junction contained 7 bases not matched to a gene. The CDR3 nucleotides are TGTGCCACCAGTGAGGGGGGGAAGGGGAAAGAGACCCAGTACTTC. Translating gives CATSEGGKGKETQYF.

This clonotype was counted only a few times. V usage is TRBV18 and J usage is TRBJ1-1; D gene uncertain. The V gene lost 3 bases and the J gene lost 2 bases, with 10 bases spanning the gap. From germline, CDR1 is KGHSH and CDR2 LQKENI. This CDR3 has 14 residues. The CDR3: CASSPLQTNTEAFF. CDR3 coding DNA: TGTGCCAGCTCACCGTTACAGACCAACACTGAAGCTTTCTTT.

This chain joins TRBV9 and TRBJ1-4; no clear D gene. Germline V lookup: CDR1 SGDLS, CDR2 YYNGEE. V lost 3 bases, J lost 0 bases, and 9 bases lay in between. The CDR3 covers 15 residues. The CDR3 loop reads CASSGAMATNEKLFF. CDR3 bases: TGTGCCAGCAGCGGGGCAATGGCAACTAATGAAAAACTGTTTTTT.

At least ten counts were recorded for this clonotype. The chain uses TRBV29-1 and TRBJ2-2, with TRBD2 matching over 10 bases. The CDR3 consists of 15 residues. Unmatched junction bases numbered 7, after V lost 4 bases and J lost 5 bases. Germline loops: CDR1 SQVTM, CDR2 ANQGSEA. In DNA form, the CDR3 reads TGCAGCGTTGCGGCTAGCGGGAGAGAGACCGGGGAGCTGTTTTTT. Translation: CSVAASGRETGELFF.

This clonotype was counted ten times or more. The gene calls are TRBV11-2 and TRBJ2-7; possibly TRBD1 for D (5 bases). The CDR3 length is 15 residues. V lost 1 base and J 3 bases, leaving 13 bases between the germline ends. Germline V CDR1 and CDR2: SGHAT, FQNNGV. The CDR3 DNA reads TGTGCCAGCAGCTTAGGGGTAGGACAATTCTACGAGCAGTACTTC. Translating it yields CASSLGVGQFYEQYF.